Each of the 12 T cell receptor beta chains below was sequenced from the same sample in a study of blood T cell repertoires in COVID-19. The protocol was immunoSEQ multiplex PCR, while the TCRdb copy is restricted to in-frame clones and leaves out a portion. The table has more than 450,000 clones, around 90% seen once. Source material: PBMCs or T cells enriched from blood (not recorded which). The source of these receptors is a woman aged 18 to 35 who had recovered from COVID-19.

The J gene is TRBJ2-1, the V gene TRBV12-5, with TRBD2 matching 10 bases. V lost 6 bases, J lost 0 bases, and 23 bases stayed unmatched. CDR1 LGHNT and CDR2 FRNRAP come from the germline V gene. The CDR3 length is 22 residues. For the CDR3, the DNA is TGTGCTAGTGGCCCCCCACTCGTGGACAGGGCCAGCGGGGGGGTCTCCTACAATGAGCAGTTCTTC. Translation gives CASGPPLVDRASGGVSYNEQFF.

The gene calls are TRBV10-3 and TRBJ1-1; the D gene is possibly TRBD1 (6 bases). The CDR3 loop spans 13 amino acids. The ends were cut back, 7 bases at V and 3 bases at J, with 12 bases in the middle. Germline CDR1 reads ENHRY; CDR2 reads SYGVKD. The CDR3 region has the DNA TGTGCCATCACTGGGGGGGCGGACACTGAAGCTTTCTTT. It is translated as CAITGGADTEAFF.

For this clone: At one of its ends the junction is not consistent with the germline gene, which may arise from a read error. This chain's CDR3 is CASSLDISSYEQYF. Here the CDR3 DNA reads TGTGCCAGCAGTTTGGACATTTCCTCCTACGAGCAGTACTTC. The chain has TRBV5-6 and TRBJ2-7; D possibly corresponds to TRBD1 (5 bases). The germline V gene encodes CDR1 SGHDT and CDR2 YYEEEE. CDR3 length: 14 amino acids.

V usage is TRBV30 and J usage is TRBJ2-7, with D tentatively TRBD1 (6 bases). The CDR3 loop spans 13 amino acids. In germline, CDR1 is GTSNPN, CDR2 SVGIG (reference sequence). V lost 0 bases, J lost 5 bases, and 11 bases lay in between. CDR3 sequence reads: CAWSVTGKNEQYF. Written as DNA, the CDR3 is TGTGCCTGGAGTGTAACAGGGAAGAACGAGCAGTACTTC.

This clone has a single count. The CDR3 is CASSFLRGFISGNTIYF. In DNA, the CDR3 is TGTGCCAGCAGCTTTTTACGGGGGTTTATCTCTGGAAACACCATATATTTT. This chain uses TRBV7-9 with TRBJ1-3; D is possibly TRBD1 (5 bases). The CDR3 spans 17 residues. V was trimmed by 3 bases and J by 0 bases, leaving 15 bases between them. In germline, CDR1 is SEHNR, CDR2 FQNEAQ (reference sequence). The full variable domain, in which reference TRBV7-9 and TRBJ1-3 provide the parts outside the CDR3, is DTGVSQNPRHKITKRGQNVTFRCDPISEHNRLYWYRQTLGQGPEFLTYFQNEAQLEKSRLLSDRFSAERPKGSFSTLEIQRTEQGDSAMYLCASSFLRGFISGNTIYFGEGSWLTVV.

The chain couples TRBV7-6 to TRBJ2-3; TRBD1 agrees at 8 bases. The CDR3 contains 16 residues. The germline CDR1 and CDR2 sequences are SGHVS and FNYEAQ. V dropped 0 bases and J dropped 0; count of bases not matched to a gene: 2. The CDR3 spells CASSLADRASTDTQYF. Here the CDR3 DNA reads TGTGCCAGCAGCTTAGCGGACAGGGCCAGCACAGATACGCAGTATTTT.

The sample holds one count of this clone. This chain uses TRBV27 with TRBJ1-5; D not resolved. CDR1 is MNHEY, CDR2 SMNVEV, per germline (reference sequence). Between the trimmed V and J ends, which lost 3 bases and 7 bases, there was a span of 10 bases. CDR3 size: 13 residues. The CDR3 reads CASSFLPRQPQHF. The DNA of the CDR3 is TGTGCCAGCAGTTTTCTTCCTAGGCAGCCCCAGCATTTT.

Concerning this clone: Other nucleotide sequences in the sample specify the same CDR3. This chain links TRBV5-1 with TRBJ2-5, with D perhaps TRBD1 (6 bases). The V and J ends lost 4 bases and 5 bases respectively, with 15 bases between them. The CDR3 length is 14 residues. Germline CDR1 and CDR2: SGHRS and YFSETQ. This chain's CDR3 is CASSLRQDGETQYF. Written as DNA, the CDR3 is TGCGCCAGCAGCCTCCGACAGGACGGGGAGACCCAGTACTTC.

The chain joins TRBV5-6 to TRBJ2-1, with D hard to call. The germline V gene encodes CDR1 SGHDT and CDR2 YYEEEE. The CDR3 is 15 residues long. V was clipped by 2 bases and J by 0 bases, with 9 bases between them. CDR3 residues: CASSFSPSSYNEQFF. The CDR3 nucleotides read TGTGCCAGCAGCTTTAGCCCGAGCTCCTACAATGAGCAGTTCTTC.

V and J are TRBV21-1 and TRBJ1-1. TRBV21-1 is a known pseudogene. CDR3 length: 18 amino acids. CDR3 loop: CASSPLRGPHGRDTEAFF. The CDR3 DNA reads TGTGCCAGCAGCCCACTTCGGGGGCCACACGGGAGGGACACTGAAGCTTTCTTT.

V usage is TRBV11-2 and J usage is TRBJ1-2; a weak D match, TRBD1 (6 bases). V lost 1 base to trimming and J lost 6 bases, with 9 bases between them. The germline V gene has CDR1 SGHAT and CDR2 FQNNGV. The CDR3 contains 13 residues. As DNA, the CDR3 is TGTGCCAGCAGCTTAGTCCAGGGGAATGGCTACACCTTC. This translates into CASSLVQGNGYTF. The full variable domain, in which reference TRBV11-2 and TRBJ1-2 provide the parts outside the CDR3, is EAGVAQSPRYKIIEKRQSVAFWCNPISGHATLYWYQQILGQGPKLLIQFQNNGVVDDSQLPKDRFSAERLKGVDSTLKIQPAKLEDSAVYLCASSLVQGNGYTFGSGTRLTVV.

The chain joins TRBV2 to TRBJ2-1; 10 nucleotides align to TRBD1. The CDR3 totals 16 residues. The germline CDR1 and CDR2 sequences are SNHLY and FYNNEI. With 6 bases clipped from V and 8 bases from J, the junction kept 13 bases outside the gene matches. The CDR3 coding sequence is TGTGCCAGCAGCCCCCCTTGGTCGACAGGGGGCGATGAGCAGTTCTTC. Its protein is CASSPPWSTGGDEQFF.